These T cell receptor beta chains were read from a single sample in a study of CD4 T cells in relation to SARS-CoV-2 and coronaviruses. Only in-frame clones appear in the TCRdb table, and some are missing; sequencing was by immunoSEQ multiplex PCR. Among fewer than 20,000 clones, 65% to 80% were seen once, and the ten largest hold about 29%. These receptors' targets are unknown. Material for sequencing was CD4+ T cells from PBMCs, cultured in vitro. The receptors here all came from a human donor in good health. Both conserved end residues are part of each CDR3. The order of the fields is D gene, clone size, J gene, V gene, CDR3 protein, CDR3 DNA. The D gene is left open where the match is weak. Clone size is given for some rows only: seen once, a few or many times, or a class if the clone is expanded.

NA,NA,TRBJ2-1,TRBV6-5,CASMGEGASNEQFF,TGTGCCAGCATGGGGGAAGGGGCGAGCAATGAGCAGTTCTTC
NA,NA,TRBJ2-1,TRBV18,CASSPGQPGNEQFF,TGTGCCAGCTCACCGGGCCAACCGGGGAATGAGCAGTTCTTC
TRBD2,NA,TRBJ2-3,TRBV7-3,CASSPGLAGAGDTQYF,TGTGCCAGCAGCCCTGGACTAGCGGGAGCGGGGGATACGCAGTATTTT
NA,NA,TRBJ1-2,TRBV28,CASSFRGAEANYGYTF,TGTGCCAGCAGTTTTCGGGGGGCAGAAGCTAACTATGGCTACACCTTC
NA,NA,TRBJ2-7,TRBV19,CASSIDPATDSYEQYF,TGTGCCAGTAGTATAGACCCGGCCACGGACTCCTACGAGCAGTACTTC
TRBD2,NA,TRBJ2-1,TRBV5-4,CASSVISREGLNEQFF,TGTGCCAGCAGCGTCATATCGAGGGAGGGCCTCAATGAGCAGTTCTTC
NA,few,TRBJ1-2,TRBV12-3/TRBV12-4,CASSLGRYYGYTF,TGTGCCAGCAGTTTAGGCAGGTACTATGGCTACACCTTC
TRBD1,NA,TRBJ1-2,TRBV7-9,CASSLGDRAYGYTF,TGTGCCAGCAGCTTAGGGGACAGGGCCTATGGCTACACCTTC
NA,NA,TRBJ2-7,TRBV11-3,CASRPTPGGYEQYF,TGTGCCAGCAGACCGACTCCAGGGGGGTACGAGCAGTACTTC
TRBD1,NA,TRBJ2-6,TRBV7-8,CASSPDPGTVLSGANVLTF,TGTGCCAGCAGCCCTGATCCCGGGACAGTCCTCTCTGGGGCCAACGTCCTGACTTTC
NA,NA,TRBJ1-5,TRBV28,CASRFRTDDQPQHF,TGTGCCAGCAGGTTCCGGACCGATGATCAGCCCCAGCATTTT
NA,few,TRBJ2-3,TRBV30,CAWSVTTDTQYF,TGTGCCTGGAGTGTAACCACAGATACGCAGTATTTT
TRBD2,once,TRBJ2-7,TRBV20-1,CSASFVAGGVYEQYF,TGCAGTGCTAGTTTTGTCGCGGGAGGCGTCTACGAGCAGTACTTC
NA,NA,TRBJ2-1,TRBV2,CASTSGRSGVSYNEQFF,TGTGCCAGCACCTCGGGAAGGAGCGGTGTGTCCTACAATGAGCAGTTCTTC
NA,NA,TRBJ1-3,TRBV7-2,CASSPGLFGNTIYF,TGTGCCAGTAGCCCGGGACTTTTTGGAAACACCATATATTTT
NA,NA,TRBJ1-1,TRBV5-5,CASSHTRTNTEAFF,TGTGCCAGCAGCCACACACGAACGAACACTGAAGCTTTCTTT
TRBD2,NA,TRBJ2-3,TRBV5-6,CASSNRLADLTDTQYF,TGTGCCAGCAGTAACCGACTAGCGGATCTCACAGATACGCAGTATTTT
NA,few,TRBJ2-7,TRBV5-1,CASSLPLSYEQYF,TGCGCCAGCAGCTTGCCCCTCTCCTACGAGCAGTACTTC
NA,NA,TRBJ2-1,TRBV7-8,CASSLARIAYNEQFF,TGTGCCAGCAGCTTAGCGCGAATAGCTTACAATGAGCAGTTCTTC
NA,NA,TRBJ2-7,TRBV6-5,CASRTREHEQYF,TGTGCCAGCAGAACGAGGGAACACGAGCAGTACTTC
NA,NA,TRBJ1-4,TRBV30,CAWSVLVEKLFF,TGTGCCTGGAGTGTACTAGTTGAAAAACTGTTTTTT
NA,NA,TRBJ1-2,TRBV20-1,CSVDYGYTF,TGCAGTGTCGACTATGGCTACACCTTC
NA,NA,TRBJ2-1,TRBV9,CASSASFGAALLNEQFF,TGTGCCAGCAGCGCCTCGTTCGGGGCGGCCCTCCTCAATGAGCAGTTCTTC
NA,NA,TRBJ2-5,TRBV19,CASSIDLRVRRETQYF,TGTGCCAGTAGTATAGATCTCCGGGTTAGGCGAGAGACCCAGTACTTC
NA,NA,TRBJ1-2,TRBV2,CASSEVRQSYGYTF,TGTGCCAGCAGTGAAGTGAGACAATCATATGGCTACACCTTC
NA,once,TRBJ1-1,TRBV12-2,CASRLEAGGCIMNTEAFF,TGTGCAAGTCGCTTAGAGGCCGGGGGCTGTATAATGAACACTGAAGCTTTCTTT
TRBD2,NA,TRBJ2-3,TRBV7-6,CASSLAAGTTDTQYF,TGTGCCAGCAGCTTAGCAGCGGGAACCACAGATACGCAGTATTTT
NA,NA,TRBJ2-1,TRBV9,CASSTRGSSYNEQFF,TGTGCCAGCAGTACAAGAGGGAGCTCCTACAATGAGCAGTTCTTC
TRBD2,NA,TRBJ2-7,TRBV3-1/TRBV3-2,CASSPGLAGYYEQYF,TGTGCCAGCAGCCCGGGACTAGCGGGGTACTACGAGCAGTACTTC
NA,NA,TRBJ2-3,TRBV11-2,CASSLDRDTQYF,TGTGCCAGCAGCTTAGATAGGGATACGCAGTATTTT
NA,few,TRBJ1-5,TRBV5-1,CASSSYEVRNQPQHF,TGCGCCAGCAGCTCATATGAGGTTCGCAATCAGCCCCAGCATTTT
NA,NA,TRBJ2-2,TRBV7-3,CASSLSGNTGELFF,TGTGCCAGCAGCTTAAGCGGGAACACCGGGGAGCTGTTTTTT
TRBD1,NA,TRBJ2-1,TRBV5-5,CASSIRDSSYNEQFF,TGTGCCAGCAGCATCAGGGACAGCTCCTACAATGAGCAGTTCTTC
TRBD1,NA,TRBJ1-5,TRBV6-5,CASGLVGQINQPQHF,TGTGCCAGCGGACTAGTGGGACAGATCAATCAGCCCCAGCATTTT
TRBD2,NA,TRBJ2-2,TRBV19,CASSMASGTGELFF,TGTGCCAGTAGTATGGCTAGCGGTACCGGGGAGCTGTTTTTT
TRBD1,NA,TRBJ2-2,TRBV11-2,CASSLQGADTGELFF,TGTGCCAGCAGTCTCCAGGGGGCTGACACCGGGGAGCTGTTTTTT
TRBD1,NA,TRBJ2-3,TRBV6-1,CASSEGTGSTDTQYF,TGTGCCAGCAGTGAAGGGACAGGGAGCACAGATACGCAGTATTTT
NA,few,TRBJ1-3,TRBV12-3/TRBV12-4,CASRRSSGNTIYF,TGTGCCAGCAGACGGAGCTCTGGAAACACCATATATTTT
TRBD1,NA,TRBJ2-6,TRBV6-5,CASSYLQGAMANVLTF,TGTGCCAGCAGTTACCTACAGGGGGCAATGGCCAACGTCCTGACTTTC
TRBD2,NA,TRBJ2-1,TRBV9,CASSGSSGSYNEQFF,TGTGCCAGCAGCGGTAGTAGCGGGTCTTACAATGAGCAGTTCTTC
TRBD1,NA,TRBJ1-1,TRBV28,CASSLVGQPNTEAFF,TGTGCCAGCAGTTTAGTGGGACAGCCGAACACTGAAGCTTTCTTT
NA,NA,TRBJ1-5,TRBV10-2,CASSESPGLEQPQHF,TGCGCCAGCAGTGAGTCTCCGGGGCTCGAACAGCCCCAGCATTTT
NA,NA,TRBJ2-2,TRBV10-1,CASRVDRNTGELFF,TGCGCCAGCAGAGTAGATAGAAACACCGGGGAGCTGTTTTTT
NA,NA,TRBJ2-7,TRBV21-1,CASSSSVRPPYEQYF,TGTGCCAGCAGCAGTAGCGTTAGACCCCCGTACGAGCAGTACTTC
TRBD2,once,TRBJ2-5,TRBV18,CASSPLAGGQETQYF,TGTGCCAGCTCACCACTAGCGGGAGGACAAGAGACCCAGTACTTC
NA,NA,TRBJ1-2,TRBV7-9,CASSLASRGNYGYTF,TGTGCCAGCAGCTTAGCATCTAGGGGAAACTATGGCTACACCTTC
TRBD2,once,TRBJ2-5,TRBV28,CASSSTGGLKTQYF,TGTGCCAGCAGTTCAACGGGAGGCCTTAAGACCCAGTACTTC
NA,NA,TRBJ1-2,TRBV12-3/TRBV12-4,CASSFRGLGGYTF,TGTGCCAGCAGTTTTAGGGGCTTAGGTGGCTACACCTTC
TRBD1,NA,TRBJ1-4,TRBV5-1,CASSPTGGVYEKLFF,TGCGCCAGCAGCCCTACAGGGGGCGTTTATGAAAAACTGTTTTTT
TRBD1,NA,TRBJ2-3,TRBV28,CASSRPGQETDTQYF,TGTGCCAGCAGTCGTCCGGGACAGGAAACAGATACGCAGTATTTT
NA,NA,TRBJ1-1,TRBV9,CASSVEEDTEAFF,TGTGCCAGCAGCGTGGAAGAGGACACTGAAGCTTTCTTT
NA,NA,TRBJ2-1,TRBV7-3,CASSAYYTNEQFF,TGTGCCAGCAGCGCCTATTATACCAATGAGCAGTTCTTC
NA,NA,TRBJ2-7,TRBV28,CASRIQGPTYEQYF,TGTGCCAGCAGAATCCAGGGGCCAACCTACGAGCAGTACTTC
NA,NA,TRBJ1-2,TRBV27,CASSPGAWVSYTF,TGTGCCAGCAGCCCCGGGGCATGGGTGAGCTACACCTTC